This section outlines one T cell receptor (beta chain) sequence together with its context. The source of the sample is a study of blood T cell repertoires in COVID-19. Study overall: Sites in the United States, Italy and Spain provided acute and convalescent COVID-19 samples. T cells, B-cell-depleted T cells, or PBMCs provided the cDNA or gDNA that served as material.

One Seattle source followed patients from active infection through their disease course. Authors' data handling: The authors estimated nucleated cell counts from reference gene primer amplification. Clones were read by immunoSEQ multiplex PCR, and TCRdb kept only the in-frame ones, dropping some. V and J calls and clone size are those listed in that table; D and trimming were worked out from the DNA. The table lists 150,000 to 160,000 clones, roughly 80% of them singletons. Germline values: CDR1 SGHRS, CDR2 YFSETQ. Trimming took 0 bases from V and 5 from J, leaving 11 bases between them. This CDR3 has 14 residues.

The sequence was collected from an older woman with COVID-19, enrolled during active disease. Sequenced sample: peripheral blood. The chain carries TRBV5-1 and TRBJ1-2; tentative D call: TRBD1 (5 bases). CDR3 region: CASSLVDSTYGYTF. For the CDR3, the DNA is TGCGCCAGCAGCTTGGTTGACAGCACTTATGGCTACACCTTC.